In this sample, the clone carrying this T cell receptor beta chain turned up many times. Each CDR3 protein gets one entry after TCRdb re-called the 5' RACE reads with MiXCR. Of around 53,000 distinct CDR3 sequences listed, over 9% are singletons. This record belongs to a study of T-cell memory formation after mild COVID-19. At the level of the study: The study found TCR clusters largely donor specific.

The CDR3 length is 12 residues. The V end was cut by 1 base, the J end by 5 bases, with 8 bases between. Germline V gives CDR1 SQVTM, CDR2 ANQGSEA. The clonotype comes from a man aged 18-30 years who had mild COVID-19 (a few samples of this study predate the infection). Cell type and time point are not known. The genes are TRBV29-1 and TRBJ2-5; D perhaps matches TRBD2 (6 bases). Sequenced material: PBMCs or a T cell subset sorted from them (not recorded which). The CDR3 DNA reads TGCAGCGTTGAAGGGGGGGTGGAGACCCAGTACTTC. Its protein product is CSVEGGVETQYF.